The 29 T cell receptor beta chains below were found in one sample sequenced in a study of cytomegalovirus exposure and HLA in healthy donors (TCRdb year 2017). Library creation used the immunoSEQ multiplex PCR assay. A mixture of 60 forward primers for TCR Vbeta segments and 13 reverse primers for TCR Jbeta segments was used in the multiplex PCR. TCRdb carries this immuneACCESS record with in-frame sequences only. Its versions omit some clonotypes, under half of them owing to an unresolved V gene in the studies checked, with the rest unexplained. Recorded for this sample are around 200,000 clones; roughly 90% of them occurred a single time. The ten most abundant clones make up 1% of the sample. The sequencing sample was made of PBMCs. These receptors came from a woman aged 18 to 35 in good health and CMV-seronegative.

The table lists this clone with a count of one. The genes are TRBV7-2 and TRBJ2-2; weak D call: TRBD1 (5 bases). Germline V gene data show CDR1 as SGHTA and CDR2 as FQGNSA. V lost 4 bases to trimming and J lost 4 bases, with 10 bases between them. The CDR3 extends over 14 amino acids. The CDR3 loop is CASSSGSGTGELFF. The CDR3 DNA reads as TGTGCCAGCAGCTCAGGGTCCGGCACCGGGGAGCTGTTTTTT.

This sequence joins TRBV4-1 and TRBJ2-1; possible D gene TRBD2, 5 bases. Germline V gene data show CDR1 as MGHRA and CDR2 as YSYEKL. Between the trimmed V and J ends, which lost 3 bases and 4 bases, there was a span of 13 bases. The CDR3 consists of 15 residues. The CDR3 bases are TGCGCCAGCAGCCACCCCGACGGGAATTACAATGAGCAGTTCTTC. Translating it yields CASSHPDGNYNEQFF.

The chain joins TRBV5-5 to TRBJ2-7; 7 nucleotides align to TRBD2. The V gene's germline CDR1 is SGHKS and CDR2 YYEKEE (reference sequence). CDR3 length: 17 amino acids. V lost 0 bases and J lost 7; bases outside the gene matches: 16. CDR3 loop: CASSLVGATAGRGEQYF. The CDR3 nucleotides read TGTGCCAGCAGCTTGGTGGGAGCGACCGCAGGGAGGGGAGAGCAGTACTTC.

This clone was observed a few times. This chain links TRBV5-6 with TRBJ2-1, with D maybe TRBD1 (7 bases). The CDR3 runs 18 residues. Germline V CDR1 and CDR2: SGHDT, YYEEEE. Trimming pared 0 bases from V and 1 base from J, leaving 17 bases between. CDR3 DNA: TGTGCCAGCAGCTTGGTGGACGTAGCAGGGGGGTCCTACAATGAGCAGTTCTTC. As protein: CASSLVDVAGGSYNEQFF.

The chain combines TRBV19 with TRBJ2-5, with D uncertain. The CDR3 covers 15 residues. Germline-derived CDR1 and CDR2 are LNHDA and SQIVND (reference sequence). V was cut by 1 base and J by 0 bases, with 9 bases left in between. In nucleotides, the CDR3 is TGTGCCAGTAGTATAGGGGCGTCGAACCAAGAGACCCAGTACTTC. Protein sequence: CASSIGASNQETQYF.

This chain connects TRBV30 to TRBJ1-5, with D maybe TRBD1 (5 bases). The germline V and J ends were trimmed by 0 bases and 4 bases, with 13 bases remaining between them. This CDR3 is built from 15 residues. Per the germline V gene, CDR1 is GTSNPN and CDR2 is SVGIG (reference sequence). This chain's CDR3 is CAWSVGAAQNQPQHF. CDR3 coding DNA: TGTGCCTGGAGTGTTGGGGCAGCACAAAATCAGCCCCAGCATTTT.

The chain uses TRBV30 and TRBJ1-1, with 7 bases aligning to TRBD1. Unmatched junction bases numbered 5, after V lost 0 bases and J lost 1 base. Germline CDR1 is GTSNPN and CDR2 is SVGIG (reference sequence). CDR3 size: 15 residues. For the CDR3, the DNA is TGTGCCTGGAGTGTACTTGCAGGGGGGAACACTGAAGCTTTCTTT. It translates to CAWSVLAGGNTEAFF.

V and J are TRBV5-1 and TRBJ2-3; D is uncertain. This CDR3 contains 15 residues. V shed 0 bases and J shed 2 bases, with 10 bases lying between them. Germline CDR1 reads SGHRS; CDR2 reads YFSETQ. The CDR3 loop is CASSLVTGATDTQYF. The CDR3 coding sequence is TGCGCCAGCAGCTTGGTCACCGGAGCCACAGATACGCAGTATTTT.

The chain recombines TRBV30 with TRBJ2-3, with 12 bases identical to TRBD2. Germline V lookup: CDR1 GTSNPN, CDR2 SVGIG (reference sequence). V was clipped by 0 bases and J by 3 bases; unmatched bases: 10. The CDR3 runs to 18 residues. The CDR3 nucleotides read TGTGCCTGGAGTGTCCGGCTAGCGGGAGGGCCACGTACAGATACGCAGTATTTT. Protein: CAWSVRLAGGPRTDTQYF.

The J gene is TRBJ2-2, the V gene TRBV7-9; no firm D call. The CDR3 length is 12 residues. Germline values: CDR1 SEHNR, CDR2 FQNEAQ (reference sequence). Trimming left V 5 bases short and J 5 bases short, with 6 bases between. The CDR3 protein is CASSPETGELFF. The CDR3 coding sequence is TGTGCCAGCAGCCCTGAGACCGGGGAGCTGTTTTTT.

The rearrangement links TRBV10-1 to TRBJ2-1, with 12 bases fitting TRBD2. The V segment lost 3 bases and the J segment 8 bases; nucleotides outside the gene matches: 5. The CDR3 loop spans 15 amino acids. The germline CDR1 and CDR2 sequences are WNHNN and SYGVQD (reference sequence). The DNA for the CDR3 is TGCGCCAGCAGTGATTCTAGCGGGGGGGTGGATGAGCAGTTCTTC. Protein product: CASSDSSGGVDEQFF.

This chain uses TRBV23-1 with TRBJ2-7, with TRBD1 identical over 8 bases. TRBV23-1 carries the ORF label, with uncertain function. J was trimmed by 6 bases and V by 6 bases; bases with no gene match: 10. The CDR3 spans 14 residues. CDR3 sequence reads: CASRGRDRCGEQYF. DNA for the CDR3: TGCGCCAGCAGGGGCCGGGACAGGTGTGGCGAGCAGTACTTC.

The chain uses TRBV29-1 and TRBJ2-1; 11 bases fit TRBD2. Germline-derived CDR1 and CDR2 are SQVTM and ANQGSEA. This CDR3 has 14 residues. Trimming at V came to 7 bases and at J to 5 bases, leaving 7 bases not matched to a gene. DNA for the CDR3: TGCAGCGGTAGCGGGAGGGCCAACGACAATGAGCAGTTCTTC. Protein product: CSGSGRANDNEQFF.

This clone was seen only once. The chain joins TRBV4-1 to TRBJ2-3; D is possibly TRBD2 (7 bases). Trimming took off 1 base at V and 3 bases at J, with 17 bases between the two ends. Germline V CDR1 and CDR2: MGHRA, YSYEKL. The CDR3 covers 17 residues. The CDR3 region has the DNA TGCGCCAGCAGCCAAGGCGCGGGGGCGTTCGGAACAGATACGCAGTATTTT. Amino acid sequence: CASSQGAGAFGTDTQYF.

This clone was recorded a few times. The chain joins TRBV27 to TRBJ1-2, with TRBD1 matching 12 bases. From germline, CDR1 is MNHEY and CDR2 SMNVEV (reference sequence). The trim removed 3 bases at V and 7 bases at J, leaving 9 bases unmatched. The CDR3 has 16 residues. CDR3 coding DNA: TGTGCCAGCAGTTTGGGGACAGGGGGCGAGATGAGTGGCTACACCTTC. Translation: CASSLGTGGEMSGYTF.

This rearrangement joins TRBV7-2 to TRBJ2-2, with a possible D match to TRBD2 (5 bases). V was trimmed by 2 bases and J by 4 bases, leaving 11 bases between them. The CDR3 has 15 amino acids. Per the germline V gene, CDR1 is SGHTA and CDR2 is FQGNSA. CDR3 in amino acids: CASSLLGLSTGELFF. As DNA, the CDR3 is TGTGCCAGCAGCTTACTCGGACTTTCCACCGGGGAGCTGTTTTTT.

As concerns this clone: The same CDR3 also results from other DNA sequences found in this sample. The chain has TRBV5-1 and TRBJ1-5; D uncertain. CDR3 length: 13 amino acids. Germline values: CDR1 SGHRS, CDR2 YFSETQ. The V end was cut by 0 bases, the J end by 3 bases, with 4 bases between. CDR3 DNA: TGCGCCAGCAGCTTGGGAGTCAATCAGCCCCAGCATTTT. The encoded protein is CASSLGVNQPQHF.

V and J are TRBV5-4 and TRBJ2-7, with a tentative D call TRBD2 (6 bases). Trimming shortened V by 0 bases and J by 2 bases, and 12 bases separated the two germline ends. Germline assignment: CDR1 SGHNT and CDR2 YYREEE (reference sequence). The CDR3 is 15 residues long. The CDR3 region has the DNA TGTGCCAGCAGCTTGGTACGGGAGCGCACCTACGAGCAGTACTTC. It encodes CASSLVRERTYEQYF.

The chain couples TRBV5-1 to TRBJ1-1; TRBD1 matches 10 bases. The CDR3 consists of 16 residues. V lost 1 base and J lost 2; bases outside the gene matches: 5. CDR1 is SGHRS and CDR2 is YFSETQ in the germline V gene. This CDR3 is CASSLTTGGFNTEAFF. The CDR3 DNA sequence: TGCGCCAGCAGCTTGACGACAGGGGGCTTCAACACTGAAGCTTTCTTT.

This CDR3 reads CASSVVDSTSPGNTIYF. In DNA, the CDR3 is TGTGCCAGCAGCGTAGTTGACAGCACATCTCCCGGAAACACCATATATTTT. The rearrangement joins TRBV9 to TRBJ1-3, with D perhaps matching TRBD1 (5 bases). The V end lost 0 bases, the J end lost 4 bases, and 17 bases lay between the germline ends. Germline V gene lookup returns CDR1 SGDLS and CDR2 YYNGEE. CDR3 length: 17 amino acids.

Here the CDR3 reads CASSSLAGVWTQYF. The CDR3 DNA reads TGTGCCAGCAGCTCCCTAGCGGGAGTGTGGACCCAGTACTTC. The chain recombines TRBV11-2 with TRBJ2-5, with TRBD2 matching 10 bases. The germline gives CDR1 SGHAT, CDR2 FQNNGV. CDR3 size: 14 residues. Trimming at V came to 4 bases and at J to 7 bases, leaving 6 bases not matched to a gene.

This clone showed up just once. The chain is built from TRBV6-5 and TRBJ1-1; no clear D gene. V gave up 2 bases and J gave up 5 bases, with 9 bases separating them. Germline V CDR1 and CDR2: MNHEY, SVGAGI. The CDR3 has 13 residues. This CDR3 reads CASSYDGETEAFF. CDR3 DNA sequence: TGTGCCAGCAGTTACGACGGGGAGACTGAAGCTTTCTTT.

The chain couples TRBV7-9 to TRBJ1-2; no clear D. V dropped 1 base and J dropped 2 bases, with 11 bases sitting between them. The CDR3 spans 15 residues. Germline-derived CDR1 and CDR2 are SEHNR and FQNEAQ (reference sequence). The CDR3 loop is CASSLGWGVNYGYTF. The CDR3 DNA is TGTGCCAGCAGCTTAGGGTGGGGAGTCAACTATGGCTACACCTTC.

The rearrangement uses TRBV7-2 and TRBJ1-4, with a possible D match to TRBD1 (6 bases). This CDR3 has 15 residues. CDR1 and CDR2 from the germline V gene are SGHTA and FQGNSA. V gave up 4 bases and J gave up 4 bases, with 13 bases separating them. As DNA, the CDR3 is TGTGCCAGCAGCTCCCCAGGGGTGTTTAATGAAAAACTGTTTTTT. Its translation: CASSSPGVFNEKLFF.

The chain combines TRBV7-3 with TRBJ2-1, with 13 bases lining up with TRBD2. Trimming cost V 5 bases and J 8 bases; bases outside gene matches: 15. CDR1 and CDR2 (germline): SGHTA, FQGTGA. The CDR3 covers 18 residues. The CDR3 here is CASSPVRAGLAGVYEQFF. The CDR3 nucleotides are TGTGCCAGCAGCCCGGTCCGGGCAGGACTAGCGGGAGTCTATGAGCAGTTCTTC.

The rearrangement uses TRBV27 and TRBJ2-5, with D possibly TRBD1 on 6 matching bases. This CDR3 has 16 amino acids. Trimming took 6 bases from V and 4 from J, leaving 21 bases between them. CDR1 and CDR2 from the germline V gene are MNHEY and SMNVEV (reference sequence). The CDR3 protein is CASRSLGGFQGETQYF. The CDR3 coding sequence is TGTGCCAGCAGGTCCCTAGGGGGTTTTCAAGGAGAGACCCAGTACTTC.

The CDR3, as DNA: TGTGCCAGCTCACCCCGGACAGGGGCGAACTACGAGCAGTACTTC. This codes for CASSPRTGANYEQYF. This rearrangement joins TRBV18 to TRBJ2-5; 9 bases are a match to TRBD1. The J call may be incorrect, as the DNA end agrees better with TRBJ2-7. The germline gives CDR1 KGHSH, CDR2 LQKENI. The CDR3 loop spans 15 amino acids.

J is TRBJ1-1 and V is TRBV27; 8 bases fit TRBD1. CDR1 is MNHEY, CDR2 SMNVEV, per germline (reference sequence). V was pared by 2 bases and J by 1 base, with 9 bases of the junction left unmatched. This CDR3 spans 17 amino acids. CDR3 protein: CASSLTGTGVRNTEAFF. The CDR3 region has the DNA TGTGCCAGCAGTTTAACAGGGACAGGTGTACGGAACACTGAAGCTTTCTTT.

CDR3 nucleotides: TGCGCCAGCAGCAATACCGGACAGTTTGAAGCTTTCTTT. Translating gives CASSNTGQFEAFF. The chain recombines TRBV4-1 with TRBJ1-1; D might be TRBD1 (6 bases). Germline V CDR1 and CDR2: MGHRA, YSYEKL. The germline V and J ends were trimmed by 5 bases and 7 bases, with 14 bases remaining between them. The CDR3 consists of 13 residues.